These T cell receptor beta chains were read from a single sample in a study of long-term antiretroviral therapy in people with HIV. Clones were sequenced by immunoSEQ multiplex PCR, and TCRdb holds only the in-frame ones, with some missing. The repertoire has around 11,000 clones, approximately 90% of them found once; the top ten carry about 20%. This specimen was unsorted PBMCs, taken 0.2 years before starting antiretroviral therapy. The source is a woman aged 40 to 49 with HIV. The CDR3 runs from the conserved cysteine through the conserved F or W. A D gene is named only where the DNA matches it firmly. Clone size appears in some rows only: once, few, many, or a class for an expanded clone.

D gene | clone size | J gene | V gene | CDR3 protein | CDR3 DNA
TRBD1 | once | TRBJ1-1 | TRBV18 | CASSPPMVQGGDTEAFF | TGTGCCAGCTCACCACCGATGGTCCAGGGGGGCGACACTGAAGCTTTCTTT
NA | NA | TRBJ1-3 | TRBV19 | CASSTTYSGNTIYF | TGTGCCAGTAGTACGACGTACTCTGGAAACACCATATATTTT
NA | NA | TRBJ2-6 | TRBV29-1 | CSVPGATFSGANVLTF | TGCAGCGTACCCGGGGCCACTTTCTCTGGGGCCAACGTCCTGACTTTC
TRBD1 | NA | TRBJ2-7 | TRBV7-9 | CASSLRQGASYEQYF | TGTGCCAGCAGCTTGAGACAGGGGGCTTCCTACGAGCAGTACTTC
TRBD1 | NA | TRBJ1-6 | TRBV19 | CASSEQGATDLPQPLHF | TGTGCCAGTAGTGAACAGGGGGCGACGGACCTACCCCAACCCCTCCACTTT
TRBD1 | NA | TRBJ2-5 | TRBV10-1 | CASSESMTGGSQYF | TGCGCCAGCAGTGAGTCGATGACAGGGGGGTCCCAGTACTTC
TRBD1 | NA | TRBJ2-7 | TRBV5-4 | CASSLATGVGNEQYF | TGTGCCAGCAGCCTAGCGACAGGGGTCGGGAACGAGCAGTACTTC
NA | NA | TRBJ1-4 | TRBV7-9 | CASSLGHDRSTNEKLFF | TGTGCCAGCAGCTTAGGGCATGACAGATCAACTAATGAAAAACTGTTTTTT
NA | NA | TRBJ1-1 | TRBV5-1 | CASSLLDGTEAFF | TGCGCCAGCAGCTTATTAGACGGTACTGAAGCTTTCTTT
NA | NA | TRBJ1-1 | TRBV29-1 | CSVDGGRRTEAFF | TGCAGCGTTGATGGGGGGAGAAGGACTGAAGCTTTCTTT
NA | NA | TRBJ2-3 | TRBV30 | CAWTSAHTQYF | TGTGCCTGGACTAGCGCCCATACGCAGTATTTT
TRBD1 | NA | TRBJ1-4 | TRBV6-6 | CASRGTGEHNEKLFF | TGTGCCAGCAGAGGGACAGGAGAACATAATGAAAAACTGTTTTTT
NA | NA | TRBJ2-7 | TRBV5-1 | CASSLAPRASVPYEQYF | TGCGCCAGCAGCTTGGCCCCCCGGGCAAGCGTACCCTACGAGCAGTACTTC
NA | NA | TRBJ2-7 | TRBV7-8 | CASSLRASYEQYF | TGTGCCAGCAGCTTAAGGGCAAGCTACGAGCAGTACTTC
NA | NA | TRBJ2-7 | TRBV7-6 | CASSLEPGEPYEQYF | TGTGCCAGCAGCTTAGAGCCGGGCGAACCCTACGAGCAGTACTTC
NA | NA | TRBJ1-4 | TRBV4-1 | CASSQDLEKLFF | TGCGCCAGCAGCCAAGATCTTGAAAAACTGTTTTTT
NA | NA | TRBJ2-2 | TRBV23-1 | CASSHRVGGTGELFF | TGCGCCAGCAGTCACAGGGTCGGAGGCACCGGGGAGCTGTTTTTT
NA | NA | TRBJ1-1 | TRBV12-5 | CASGKAMNTEAFF | TGTGCTAGTGGCAAAGCGATGAACACTGAAGCTTTCTTT
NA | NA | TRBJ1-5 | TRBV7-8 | CASSLRDPGGNQPQHF | TGTGCCAGCAGCCTCCGGGACCCCGGGGGCAATCAGCCCCAGCATTTT
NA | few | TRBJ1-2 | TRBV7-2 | CASSFTGAGDGYTF | TGTGCCAGCAGCTTTACAGGAGCGGGGGATGGCTACACCTTC
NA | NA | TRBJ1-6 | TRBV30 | CAWSYRAQSSPLHF | TGTGCCTGGAGTTACAGGGCCCAGAGTTCACCCCTCCACTTT